The rows below give T cell receptor beta chains drawn from one sample of a study of blood T cell repertoires in COVID-19. Assay used: immunoSEQ multiplex PCR; TCRdb lists only in-frame clones, some missing. The sample shows some 450,000 clones, about 87% of them seen only once. Sample: peripheral blood. These receptor sequences come from a woman in her fifties or sixties with COVID-19, enrolled during active disease. CDR3s include the opening cysteine and the closing phenylalanine or tryptophan. D genes are given only for firm matches. Only some rows state a clone size, as once, few, many or a class for expanded clones.

>15|TRBV5-1|-|TRBJ1-2|-
TGCGCCAGCAGCTTGGGGACAGACAGACGGTATGGCTACACCTTC
CASSLGTDRRYGYTF
>13|TRBV12-3/TRBV12-4|-|TRBJ1-1|-
TGTGCCAGCACCTCTTCCGGAGGGACTGAAGCTTTCTTT
CASTSSGGTEAFF
>14|TRBV6-5|-|TRBJ1-5|few
TGTGCCAGCAGTTACTTGGCGGGGGACCAGCCCCAGCATTTT
CASSYLAGDQPQHF
>15|TRBV4-1|-|TRBJ2-7|-
TGCGCCAGCAGCCAAGGACCAGGCTCCGGGGGCGAGCAGTACTTC
CASSQGPGSGGEQYF
>16|TRBV5-8|-|TRBJ2-1|-
TGTGCCAGCAGCTTGGGGGGGACTTCCTGGAACAATGAGCAGTTCTTC
CASSLGGTSWNNEQFF
>13|TRBV5-1|-|TRBJ2-3|-
TGCGCCACCGGGTCGGGGGTCACAGATACGCAGTATTTT
CATGSGVTDTQYF
>15|TRBV13|-|TRBJ1-3|-
TGTGCCAGCAGCTTATACAGGGCCTCTGGAAACACCATATATTTT
CASSLYRASGNTIYF
>17|TRBV7-2|-|TRBJ1-6|-
TGTGCCAGCAGCTTACCCCGGGGGGGGCCTTTAGGTTCACCCCTCCACTTT
CASSLPRGGPLGSPLHF
>13|TRBV5-6|-|TRBJ1-2|once
TGTGCCAGCAGCTCCCTGGGGGGCTATGGCTACACCTTC
CASSSLGGYGYTF
>15|TRBV6-5|TRBD1|TRBJ1-5|-
TGTGCCAGCAGTTCGGGACAGGGGGCGAATCAGCCCCAGCATTTT
CASSSGQGANQPQHF
>13|TRBV2|-|TRBJ2-5|-
TGTGCCAGCAGGCCTCTGCGGCAAGAGACCCAGTACTTC
CASRPLRQETQYF
>14|TRBV24-1|-|TRBJ1-5|-
TGTGCCACCCCCCAGGGATTCCCCCGGCAGCCCCAGCATTTT
CATPQGFPRQPQHF
>18|TRBV18|TRBD1|TRBJ1-4|-
TGTGCCAGCTCACCTACCTCGGCCGGGACAGGTTCTAATGAAAAACTGTTTTTT
CASSPTSAGTGSNEKLFF
>16|TRBV18|TRBD1|TRBJ2-3|-
TGTGCCAGCTCACCCACCCGACAGGGTTCGACAGATACGCAGTATTTT
CASSPTRQGSTDTQYF
>13|TRBV28|TRBD1|TRBJ1-5|-
TGTGCCAGCGGGACAGGGGATGGTCAGCCCCAGCATTTT
CASGTGDGQPQHF
>12|TRBV9|-|TRBJ1-1|-
TGTGCCAGCAGCGAAGGCGGCACTGAAGCTTTCTTT
CASSEGGTEAFF
>13|TRBV7-9|-|TRBJ1-2|-
TGTGCCACTCTCCCGGGACTCACAGTTGGCTACACCTTC
CATLPGLTVGYTF
>15|TRBV28|-|TRBJ1-5|-
TGTGCCAGCAGCCCCCCACTTTATAGCAATCAGCCCCAGCATTTT
CASSPPLYSNQPQHF
>14|TRBV18|TRBD1|TRBJ2-7|-
TGTGCCAGCTCACCCGGGACAGGGGCCCACGAGCAGTACTTC
CASSPGTGAHEQYF
>14|TRBV5-1|TRBD1|TRBJ1-1|-
TGCGCCAGCAGCTTCCAGGGGGGAAACACTGAAGCTTTCTTT
CASSFQGGNTEAFF
>15|TRBV5-6|-|TRBJ1-1|-
TGTGCCAGCAGCCAACTCAGGGGCATGAACACTGAAGCTTTCTTT
CASSQLRGMNTEAFF
>14|TRBV6-5|-|TRBJ1-2|-
TGTGCCAGCAGTCCGGCGGGGGGGGCAGGAATGTACACCTTC
CASSPAGGAGMYTF
>15|TRBV9|-|TRBJ1-5|-
TGTGCCAGCAGCGCCGGACAGAGCCCCAATCAGCCCCAGCATTTT
CASSAGQSPNQPQHF
>14|TRBV2|TRBD1|TRBJ2-7|-
TGTGCCAGCACGGACAGGGTGAGCTCCTACGAGCAGTACTTC
CASTDRVSSYEQYF
>16|TRBV19|-|TRBJ1-6|-
TGTGCCAGTAGTCAACAAGGGGCACTAAGGGGTTCACCCCTCCACTTT
CASSQQGALRGSPLHF